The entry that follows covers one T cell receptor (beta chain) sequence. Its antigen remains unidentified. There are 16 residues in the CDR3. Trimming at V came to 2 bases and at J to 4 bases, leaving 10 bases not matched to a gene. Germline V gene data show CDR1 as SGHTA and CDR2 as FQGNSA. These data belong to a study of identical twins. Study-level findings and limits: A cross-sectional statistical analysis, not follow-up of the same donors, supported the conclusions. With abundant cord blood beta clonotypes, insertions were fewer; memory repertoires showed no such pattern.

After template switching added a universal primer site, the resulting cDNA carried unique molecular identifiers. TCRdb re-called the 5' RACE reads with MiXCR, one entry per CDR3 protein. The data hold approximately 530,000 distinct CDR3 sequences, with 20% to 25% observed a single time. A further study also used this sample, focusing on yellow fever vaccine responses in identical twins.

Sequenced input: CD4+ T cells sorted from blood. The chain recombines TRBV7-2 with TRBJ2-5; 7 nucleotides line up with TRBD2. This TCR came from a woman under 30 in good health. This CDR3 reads CASSLIHGLVGETQYF. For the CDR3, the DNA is TGTGCCAGCAGCTTAATCCACGGACTAGTCGGAGAGACCCAGTACTTC. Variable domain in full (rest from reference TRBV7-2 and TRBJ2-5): GAGVSQSPSNKVTEKGKDVELRCDPISGHTALYWYRQSLGQGLEFLIYFQGNSAPDKSGLPSDRFSAERTGGSVSTLTIQRTQQEDSAVYLCASSLIHGLVGETQYFGPGTRLLVL.